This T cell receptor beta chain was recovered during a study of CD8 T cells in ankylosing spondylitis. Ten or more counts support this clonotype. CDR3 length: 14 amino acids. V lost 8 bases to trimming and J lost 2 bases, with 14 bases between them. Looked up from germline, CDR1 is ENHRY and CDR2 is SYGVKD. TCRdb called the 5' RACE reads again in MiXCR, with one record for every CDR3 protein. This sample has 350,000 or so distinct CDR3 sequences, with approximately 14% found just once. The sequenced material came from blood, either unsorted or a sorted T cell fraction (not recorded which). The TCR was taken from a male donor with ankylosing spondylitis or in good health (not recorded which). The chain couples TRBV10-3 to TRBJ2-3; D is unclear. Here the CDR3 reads CAIRRNSFTDTQYF. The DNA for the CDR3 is TGTGCCATCCGCCGTAACTCATTCACAGATACGCAGTATTTT.